The 7 T cell receptor beta chains given below trace back to one sample, sequenced in a study of cytomegalovirus exposure and HLA in healthy donors. Data came from immunoSEQ multiplex PCR; TCRdb stores just in-frame clones and leaves some out. The repertoire has about 140,000 clones, about four fifths of them found once; the top ten carry roughly 1.4%. The sequencing sample was made of PBMCs. The source is a woman between 25 and 40 years old in good health and CMV-seronegative.

This chain uses TRBV6-1 with TRBJ2-1; D is possibly TRBD1 (6 bases). Trimming removed 2 bases at V and 8 bases at J, with 16 bases between. Germline assignment: CDR1 MNHNS and CDR2 SASEGT. This CDR3 spans 15 amino acids. The CDR3: CASSESAGAVDEQFF. The CDR3 coding sequence is TGTGCCAGCAGTGAATCAGCAGGGGCTGTGGATGAGCAGTTCTTC.

The gene calls are TRBV29-1 and TRBJ2-1; possibly TRBD2 for D (6 bases). V dropped 6 bases and J dropped 12 bases, with 6 bases sitting between them. The CDR3 runs 8 residues. The germline V gene has CDR1 SQVTM and CDR2 ANQGSEA. The CDR3: CSVGGQFF. CDR3 coding DNA: TGCAGCGTGGGGGGGCAGTTCTTC.

This clone appeared once. V and J are TRBV18 and TRBJ2-1; 12 bases line up with TRBD1. With 4 bases clipped from V and 4 bases from J, the junction kept 2 bases outside the gene matches. The CDR3 contains 15 residues. The germline V gene encodes CDR1 KGHSH and CDR2 LQKENI. The CDR3 DNA reads as TGTGCCAGCTCACAGGGACAGGGGGCATACAATGAGCAGTTCTTC. It encodes CASSQGQGAYNEQFF.

The chain couples TRBV9 to TRBJ1-4; D gene ambiguous. This CDR3 is built from 14 residues. With 0 bases removed from V and 7 bases from J, the gap between germline ends came to 10 bases. Germline CDR1 and CDR2: SGDLS and YYNGEE. In DNA, the CDR3 is TGTGCCAGCAGCGTAGCAGGCTTGGGTGAAAAACTGTTTTTT. The encoded protein is CASSVAGLGEKLFF.

This rearrangement joins TRBV28 to TRBJ2-5; weak D call: TRBD1 (6 bases). CDR1 and CDR2 (germline): MDHEN, SYDVKM. This CDR3 has 13 amino acids. The V and J ends lost 2 bases and 13 bases respectively, with 17 bases between them. In nucleotides, the CDR3 is TGTGCCAGCAGTTTAGAAAAACAGGGCCGCTGGTACTTC. Translating it yields CASSLEKQGRWYF.

The rearrangement uses TRBV18 and TRBJ2-5, with D unclear. Germline V gene sequence: CDR1 KGHSH, CDR2 LQKENI. V was pared by 8 bases and J by 4 bases, with 11 bases between. The CDR3 extends over 12 amino acids. The CDR3 region is CASTDPGETQYF. The CDR3 region has the DNA TGTGCCAGCACAGACCCAGGAGAGACCCAGTACTTC.

The V call is TRBV11-2, the J call TRBJ1-1; unclear D gene. The CDR3 consists of 12 residues. The V end lost 5 bases, the J end lost 5 bases, and 9 bases lay between the germline ends. Germline CDR1 is SGHAT and CDR2 is FQNNGV. The CDR3 DNA sequence: TGTGCCAGCAGCCAGCTGCGGACTGAAGCTTTCTTT. The encoded protein is CASSQLRTEAFF. The full variable domain, rest sourced from reference TRBV11-2 and TRBJ1-1, is EAGVAQSPRYKIIEKRQSVAFWCNPISGHATLYWYQQILGQGPKLLIQFQNNGVVDDSQLPKDRFSAERLKGVDSTLKIQPAKLEDSAVYLCASSQLRTEAFFGQGTRLTVV.